This T cell receptor beta chain was documented in a study of blood T cells in healthy people across ages. Study-wide findings and caveats: Older individuals had lower TCR beta diversity per million T cells (the decline was roughly linear). Unknown donor CMV status possibly confounded expanded clonotype changes.

Total RNA was isolated from each sample in quantities of at least 5 micrograms. There are 14 residues in the CDR3. The germline V gene has CDR1 SEHNR and CDR2 FQNEAQ (reference sequence). Primers used in a second PCR of roughly 6 to 11 cycles were a sample-barcoded 5' primer and a J-beta primer mix. MiXCR, applied by TCRdb to the 5' RACE reads, yields one record per CDR3 protein. The data contain 600,000 to 1,000,000 distinct CDR3 sequences, roughly 64% of them seen just once; the ten biggest clones take up about 20%. There are many counts of this clonotype. What it recognizes is unknown. Just one base apart from a much larger clone, this may be a read error.

The TCR originated in a man aged 30 to 45 in good health. Sequencing was performed on blood. This chain links TRBV7-9 with TRBJ1-1; no clear D gene. CDR3 in DNA: TGTGCCAGCAGCGTAGCGAGTACGGGTTCAGAAGCTTTCTTT. This codes for CASSVASTGSEAFF.